Shown below are 14 T cell receptor beta chains from a single sample sequenced in a study of T-cell reconstitution after alpha-beta-depleted transplantation in children. Unique molecular identifiers were incorporated when the TCRbeta library was constructed. TCRdb analysed the PCR reads with MiXCR anew, one entry per CDR3 protein. This table holds hundreds of thousands of distinct CDR3 sequences, approximately 15% found once. This material consisted of PBMCs, mostly from graft donor cells, taken 360 days after TCRalphabeta/CD19-depleted stem cell transplant. Receptor source: a male patient younger than 18 who had a stem cell transplant for acute lymphoblastic leukemia, so the T cells may come from the graft donor.

This clonotype was seen once. Here the CDR3 reads CASSLDVGTDNEQFF. CDR3 DNA: TGTGCCAGCAGCTTAGATGTGGGGACGGACAATGAGCAGTTCTTC. V and J are TRBV11-2 and TRBJ2-1, with D possibly called TRBD1 or TRBD2 (5 bases each). Germline CDR1 SGHAT, CDR2 FQNNGV. The ends were cut back, 0 bases at V and 5 bases at J, with 11 bases in the middle. There are 15 residues in the CDR3.

This clonotype was seen only a few times. CDR3 bases: TGCGCCAGCCGTGGGACAGGGGGCCGGGAGCAGTACTTC. Its protein product is CASRGTGGREQYF. The rearrangement uses TRBV5-1 and TRBJ2-7, with 12 positions matching TRBD1. The CDR3 has 13 residues. V shed 7 bases, J shed 7 bases, and the junction held 6 bases outside the gene matches. The germline V gene encodes CDR1 SGHRS and CDR2 YFSETQ.

This clonotype occurred many times. The CDR3 spells CASRWTGDTDTQYF. The CDR3 coding sequence is TGTGCCAGCAGGTGGACAGGGGACACAGATACGCAGTATTTT. The rearrangement uses TRBV12-3 or TRBV12-4 and TRBJ2-3; 9 nucleotides agree with TRBD1. The CDR3 has 14 residues. J gave up 2 bases and V 6 bases, and 3 bases lay outside the gene matches.

This clonotype has a handful of counts. V is TRBV24-1 and J is TRBJ1-1; TRBD1 matches at 7 bases. Germline V gene sequence: CDR1 KGHDR, CDR2 SFDVKD. The CDR3 spans 15 residues. V lost 1 base to trimming and J lost 5 bases; unmatched junction nucleotides: 6. The CDR3 nucleotides read TGTGCCACCAGTGATTTCCACAGGGGTAGAACTGAAGCTTTCTTT. Encoded protein: CATSDFHRGRTEAFF.

Only a few counts were recorded for this clonotype. The chain carries TRBV7-8 and TRBJ2-7; TRBD2 matches 11 bases. Trimming at V came to 5 bases and at J to 0 bases, leaving 3 bases not matched to a gene. The CDR3 is 15 residues long. Germline CDR1 SGHVS, CDR2 FQNEAQ. As DNA, the CDR3 is TGTGCCAGCAGCATTAGCGGGAGGGTCTCCTACGAGCAGTACTTC. This translates into CASSISGRVSYEQYF.

This clonotype was picked up a small number of times. The chain carries TRBV5-1 and TRBJ2-2; 11 bases agree with TRBD2. This CDR3 contains 16 residues. Trimming cost V 5 bases and J 2 bases; bases outside gene matches: 5. CDR1 and CDR2 (germline): SGHRS, YFSETQ. The CDR3 loop is CASRSTSGSNTGELFF. CDR3 DNA: TGCGCCAGCAGGAGTACTAGCGGGAGCAACACCGGGGAGCTGTTTTTT. The whole variable domain, filled in from reference TRBV5-1 and TRBJ2-2, reads KAGVTQTPRYLIKTRGQQVTLSCSPISGHRSVSWYQQTPGQGLQFLFEYFSETQRNKGNFPGRFSGRQFSNSRSEMNVSTLELGDSALYLCASRSTSGSNTGELFFGEGSRLTVL.

This clonotype turned up a few times. The J gene is TRBJ2-3, the V gene TRBV4-1; perhaps D is TRBD1 or TRBD2 (6 bases each). The V gene's germline CDR1 is MGHRA and CDR2 YSYEKL. This CDR3 spans 22 amino acids. V lost 2 bases and J 2 bases, leaving 32 bases between the germline ends. DNA for the CDR3: TGCGCCAGCAGCCAAACTCGGCTCGCAATTCGGGGGCCAGACCTTCACACAGATACGCAGTATTTT. Its translation is CASSQTRLAIRGPDLHTDTQYF.

The rearrangement uses TRBV5-1 and TRBJ2-7, with D unclear. The CDR3 consists of 12 residues. V shed 5 bases and J shed 1 base, with 7 bases lying between them. The V gene's germline CDR1 is SGHRS and CDR2 YFSETQ. CDR3 DNA: TGCGCCAGCAGGTATGAATCCTACGAGCAGTACTTC. This encodes CASRYESYEQYF.

This clonotype was detected only a few times. This chain joins TRBV5-5 and TRBJ2-3, with 13 bases aligning to TRBD2. The CDR3 is 15 amino acids. The ends lost 4 bases at V and 8 bases at J; junction bases unmatched: 7. Per germline, CDR1 SGHKS and CDR2 YYEKEE (reference sequence). CDR3 in DNA: TGTGCCAGCAGCACACCCGGGACTAGCGGGGTTACGCAGTATTTT. It is translated as CASSTPGTSGVTQYF.

This sequence joins TRBV12-3 or TRBV12-4 and TRBJ2-1; D perhaps matches TRBD1 (6 bases). Between the trimmed V and J ends, which lost 2 bases and 3 bases, there was a span of 14 bases. The CDR3 contains 16 residues. The chain's CDR3 is CASSLIGQGIYNEQFF. For the CDR3, the DNA is TGTGCCAGCAGTTTAATTGGGCAGGGGATCTACAATGAGCAGTTCTTC.

This clonotype was observed a handful of times. This rearrangement joins TRBV7-9 to TRBJ1-6; possible D gene TRBD1, 6 bases. The CDR3 totals 14 residues. The germline CDR1 and CDR2 sequences are SEHNR and FQNEAQ (reference sequence). V was clipped by 5 bases and J by 7 bases, with 12 bases between them. The CDR3 is CASSLPTGNSPLHF. The DNA for the CDR3 is TGTGCCAGCAGCCTACCAACAGGGAATTCACCCCTCCACTTT. The full variable domain, with the rest looked up from reference TRBV7-9 and TRBJ1-6, is DTGVSQNPRHKITKRGQNVTFRCDPISEHNRLYWYRQTLGQGPEFLTYFQNEAQLEKSRLLSDRFSAERPKGSFSTLEIQRTEQGDSAMYLCASSLPTGNSPLHFGNGTRLTVT.

There are many counts of this clonotype. The chain is built from TRBV5-1 and TRBJ2-5, with D hard to call. Germline-derived CDR1 and CDR2 are SGHRS and YFSETQ. The CDR3 has 14 amino acids. Trimming removed 4 bases at V and 7 bases at J, with 17 bases between. The CDR3 reads CASSSRTSPGTQYF. CDR3 DNA: TGCGCCAGCAGCAGCCGGACCAGCCCAGGGACCCAGTACTTC. Together with reference TRBV5-1 and TRBJ2-5, the CDR3 gives the full variable domain: KAGVTQTPRYLIKTRGQQVTLSCSPISGHRSVSWYQQTPGQGLQFLFEYFSETQRNKGNFPGRFSGRQFSNSRSEMNVSTLELGDSALYLCASSSRTSPGTQYFGPGTRLLVL.

The CDR3 sequence: CASSYSTVGNTEAFF. CDR3 nucleotide sequence: TGTGCCAGCAGTTACTCGACGGTTGGCAACACTGAAGCTTTCTTT. This chain links TRBV6-5 with TRBJ1-1; D call uncertain. The V end was cut by 0 bases, the J end by 2 bases, with 10 bases between. The CDR3 loop spans 15 amino acids. The germline V gene has CDR1 MNHEY and CDR2 SVGAGI.

The chain recombines TRBV10-3 with TRBJ2-1; 13 nucleotides match TRBD2. With V trimmed by 6 bases and J by 8 bases, 7 bases remained unmatched. The CDR3 is 15 amino acids. CDR1 is ENHRY and CDR2 is SYGVKD in the germline V gene. The CDR3 nucleotides read TGTGCCATCAGAGGACTAGCGGGAGTACGGGATGAGCAGTTCTTC. Translated, it gives CAIRGLAGVRDEQFF.